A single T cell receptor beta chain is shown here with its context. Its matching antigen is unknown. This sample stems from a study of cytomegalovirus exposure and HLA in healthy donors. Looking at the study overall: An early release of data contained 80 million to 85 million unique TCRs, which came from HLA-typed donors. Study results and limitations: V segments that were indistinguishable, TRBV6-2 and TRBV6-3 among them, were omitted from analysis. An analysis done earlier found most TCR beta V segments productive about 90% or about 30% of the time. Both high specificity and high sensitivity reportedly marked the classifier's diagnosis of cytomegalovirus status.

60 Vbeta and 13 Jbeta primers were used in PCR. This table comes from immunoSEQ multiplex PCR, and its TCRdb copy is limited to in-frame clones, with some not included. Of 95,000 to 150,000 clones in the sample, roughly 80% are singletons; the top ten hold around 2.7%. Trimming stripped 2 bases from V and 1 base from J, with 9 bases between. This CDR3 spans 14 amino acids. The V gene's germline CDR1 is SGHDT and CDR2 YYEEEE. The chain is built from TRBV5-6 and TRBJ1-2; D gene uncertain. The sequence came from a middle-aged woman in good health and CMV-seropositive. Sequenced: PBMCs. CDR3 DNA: TGTGCCAGCAGCTTACGCGAACGTAACTATGGCTACACCTTC. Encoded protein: CASSLRERNYGYTF.